The T cell receptor beta chain described here comes from a study of blood T cells in healthy people across ages. Study-level points and caveats: With age, beta diversity per million T cells declined roughly linearly, significantly by approximately 40. Bulk PBMC profiling left naive and antigen-experienced comparisons inconclusive. Donor CMV status, an unknown factor, possibly confounded changes in expanded clonotypes.

The length of the CDR3 is 14 residues. V lost 6 bases, J lost 1 base, and 0 bases stayed unmatched. Sample-barcoded 5' priming and a J-beta primer mix drove a second PCR of roughly 6 to 12 cycles. One entry per CDR3 protein, called by TCRdb with MiXCR from the 5' RACE reads. The data show about 760,000 distinct CDR3 sequences, approximately 60% seen once. Isolation per sample recovered at least 7 million PBMCs. For this clonotype: The antigen is undetermined.

Sequencing was performed on blood. This sequence originates from a man aged 35 to 55 in good health. The chain combines TRBV12-3 or TRBV12-4 with TRBJ2-2; 9 nucleotides match TRBD2. The CDR3 bases are TGTGCCAGCAGACTAGCGGGGAACACCGGGGAGCTGTTTTTT. Translated, it gives CASRLAGNTGELFF.